This T cell receptor beta chain comes out of a study of blood T cell repertoires in COVID-19. Study overall: PBMCs, B-cell-depleted T cells, or T cells provided the cDNA or gDNA that made up the material.

Germline V gene data show CDR1 as SGHRS and CDR2 as YFSETQ. There are 15 residues in the CDR3. Between the trimmed V and J ends, which lost 0 bases and 0 bases, there was a span of 10 bases. Original methodology: From reference gene primer amplification, estimates of nucleated cell counts were derived. Data came from immunoSEQ multiplex PCR; TCRdb stores just in-frame clones and leaves some out. V and J calls and clone size are given by that table; D and trimming were obtained from the DNA. The data show around 19,000 clones, with 75% to 90% seen just once and 7.7% held by the top ten. The chain recombines TRBV5-1 with TRBJ2-7; tentative D call: TRBD2 (5 bases). Sequenced sample: peripheral blood. This sequence was found in a woman aged 55-75 years with active COVID-19. As DNA, the CDR3 is TGCGCCAGCAGCTTGGCCAGCGGATTCTCCTACGAGCAGTACTTC. This translates into CASSLASGFSYEQYF.